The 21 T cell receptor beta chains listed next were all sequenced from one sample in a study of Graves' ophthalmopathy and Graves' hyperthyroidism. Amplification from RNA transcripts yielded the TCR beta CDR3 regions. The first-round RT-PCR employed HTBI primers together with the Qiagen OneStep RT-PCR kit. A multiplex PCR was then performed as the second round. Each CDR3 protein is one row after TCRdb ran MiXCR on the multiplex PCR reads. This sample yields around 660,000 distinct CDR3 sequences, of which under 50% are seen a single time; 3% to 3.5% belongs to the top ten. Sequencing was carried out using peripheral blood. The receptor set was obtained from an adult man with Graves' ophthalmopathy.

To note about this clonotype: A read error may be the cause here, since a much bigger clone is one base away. Written as DNA, the CDR3 is TGTGCCAGCAGTTCCGAGACAGGGACTAATGAAAAACTGTTTTTT. This sequence encodes CASSSETGTNEKLFF. The chain carries TRBV12-3 or TRBV12-4 and TRBJ1-4, with 7 nucleotides matching TRBD1. Trimming took 4 bases from V and 2 from J; bases not matched to a gene: 4. This CDR3 has 15 residues.

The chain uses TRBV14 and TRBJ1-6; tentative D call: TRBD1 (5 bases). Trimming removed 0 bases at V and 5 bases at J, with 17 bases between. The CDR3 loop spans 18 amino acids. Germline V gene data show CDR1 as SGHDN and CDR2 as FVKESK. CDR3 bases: TGTGCCAGCAGCCAAGAACGGGCGAGACAGATAAATAATTCACCCCTCCACTTT. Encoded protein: CASSQERARQINNSPLHF.

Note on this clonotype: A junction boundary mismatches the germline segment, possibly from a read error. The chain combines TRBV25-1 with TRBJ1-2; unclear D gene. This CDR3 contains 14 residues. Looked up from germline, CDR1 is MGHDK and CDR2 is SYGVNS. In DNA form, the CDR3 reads TGTGCCTGCAGTGCTACTGACGGGGATGGTGGCTACACCTTC. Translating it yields CACSATDGDGGYTF.

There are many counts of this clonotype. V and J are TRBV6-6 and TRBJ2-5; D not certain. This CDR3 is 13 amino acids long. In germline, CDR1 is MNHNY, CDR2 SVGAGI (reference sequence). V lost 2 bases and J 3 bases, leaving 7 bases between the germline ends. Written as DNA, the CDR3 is TGTGCCAGCAGTTACCTCCAAGAAGAGACCCAGTACTTC. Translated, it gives CASSYLQEETQYF.

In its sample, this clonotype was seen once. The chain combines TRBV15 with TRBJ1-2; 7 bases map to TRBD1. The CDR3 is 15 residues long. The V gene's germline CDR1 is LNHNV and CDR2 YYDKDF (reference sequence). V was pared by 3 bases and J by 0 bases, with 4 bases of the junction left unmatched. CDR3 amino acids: CATSRRDSANYGYTF. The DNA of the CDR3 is TGTGCCACCAGCAGGAGGGACAGTGCTAACTATGGCTACACCTTC.

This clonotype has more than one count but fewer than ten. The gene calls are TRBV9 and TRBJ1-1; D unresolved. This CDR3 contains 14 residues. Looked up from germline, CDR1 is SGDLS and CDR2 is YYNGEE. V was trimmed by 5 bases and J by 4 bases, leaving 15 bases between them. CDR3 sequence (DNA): TGTGCCAGCAGTTGGGATTGGGCGGGCACTGAAGCTTTCTTT. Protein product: CASSWDWAGTEAFF. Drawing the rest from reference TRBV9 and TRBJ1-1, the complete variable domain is DSGVTQTPKHLITATGQRVTLRCSPRSGDLSVYWYQQSLDQGLQFLIQYYNGEERAKGNILERFSAQQFPDLHSELNLSSLELGDSALYFCASSWDWAGTEAFFGQGTRLTVV.

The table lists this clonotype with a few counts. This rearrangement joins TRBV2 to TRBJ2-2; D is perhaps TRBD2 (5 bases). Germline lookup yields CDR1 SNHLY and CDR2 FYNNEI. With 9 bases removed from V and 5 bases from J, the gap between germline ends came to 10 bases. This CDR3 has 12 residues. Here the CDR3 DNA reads TGTGCCAGTGGCGAGCGGACCGGGGAGCTGTTTTTT. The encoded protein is CASGERTGELFF.

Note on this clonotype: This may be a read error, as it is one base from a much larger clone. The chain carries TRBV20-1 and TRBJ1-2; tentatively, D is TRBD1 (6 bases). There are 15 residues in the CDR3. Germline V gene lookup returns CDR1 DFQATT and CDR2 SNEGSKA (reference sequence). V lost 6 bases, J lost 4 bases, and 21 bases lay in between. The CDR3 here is CSATGPGGICYGYTF. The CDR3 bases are TGCAGTGCCACCGGCCCCGGGGGCATCTGCTATGGCTACACCTTC.

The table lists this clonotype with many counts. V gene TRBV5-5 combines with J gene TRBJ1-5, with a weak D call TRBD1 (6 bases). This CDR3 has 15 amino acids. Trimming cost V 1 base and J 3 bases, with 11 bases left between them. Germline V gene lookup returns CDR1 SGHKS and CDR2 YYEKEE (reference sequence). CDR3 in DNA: TGTGCCAGCAGCTTGAATGGGGGGCTCAATCAGCCCCAGCATTTT. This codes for CASSLNGGLNQPQHF.

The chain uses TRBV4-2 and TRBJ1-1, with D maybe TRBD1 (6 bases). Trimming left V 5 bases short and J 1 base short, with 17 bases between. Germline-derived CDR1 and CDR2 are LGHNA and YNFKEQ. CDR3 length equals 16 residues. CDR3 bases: TGTGCCAGCAGCTTTGGACAGTCGAGACGGAACACTGAAGCTTTCTTT. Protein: CASSFGQSRRNTEAFF.

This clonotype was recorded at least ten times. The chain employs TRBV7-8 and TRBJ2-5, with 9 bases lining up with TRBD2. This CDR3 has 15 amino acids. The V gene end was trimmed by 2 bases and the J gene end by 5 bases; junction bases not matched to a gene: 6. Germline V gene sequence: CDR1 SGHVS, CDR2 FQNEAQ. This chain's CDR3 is CASSLLAGEGETQYF. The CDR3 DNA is TGTGCCAGCAGCTTATTAGCGGGGGAAGGGGAGACCCAGTACTTC.

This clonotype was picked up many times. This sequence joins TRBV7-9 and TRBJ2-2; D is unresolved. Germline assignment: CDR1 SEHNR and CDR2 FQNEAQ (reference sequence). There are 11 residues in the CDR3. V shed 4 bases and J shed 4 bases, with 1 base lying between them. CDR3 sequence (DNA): TGTGCCAGCAGCTCCACCGGGGAGCTGTTTTTT. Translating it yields CASSSTGELFF.

The CDR3 region has the DNA TGCAGCGGAGAAGGGAGGGGCTCTGGGGCCAACGTCCTGACTTTC. Its translation is CSGEGRGSGANVLTF. The chain has TRBV29-1 and TRBJ2-6, with 7 bases lining up with TRBD2. The CDR3 covers 15 residues. Germline lookup yields CDR1 SQVTM and CDR2 ANQGSEA. V shed 7 bases, J shed 0 bases, and the junction held 6 bases outside the gene matches.

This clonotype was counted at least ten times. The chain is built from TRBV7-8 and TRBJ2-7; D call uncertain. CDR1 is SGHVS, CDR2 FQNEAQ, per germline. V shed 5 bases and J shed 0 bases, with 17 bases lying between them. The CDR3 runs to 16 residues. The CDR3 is CASSQDHRLGSYEQYF. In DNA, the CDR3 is TGTGCCAGCAGCCAGGACCATCGACTGGGCTCCTACGAGCAGTACTTC.

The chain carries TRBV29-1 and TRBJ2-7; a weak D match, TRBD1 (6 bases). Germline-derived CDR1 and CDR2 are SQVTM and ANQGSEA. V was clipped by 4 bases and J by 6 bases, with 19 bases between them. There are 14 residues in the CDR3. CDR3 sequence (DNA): TGCAGCGTTGGAAGCGGATCAGGGGATATCGAGCAGTACTTC. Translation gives CSVGSGSGDIEQYF.

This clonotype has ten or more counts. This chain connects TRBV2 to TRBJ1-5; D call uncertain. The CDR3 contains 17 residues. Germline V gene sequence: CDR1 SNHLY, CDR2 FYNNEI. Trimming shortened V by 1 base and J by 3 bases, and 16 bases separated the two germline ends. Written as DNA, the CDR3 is TGTGCCAGCAGTGAAGAGGCCAACGCGGTCTCCAATCAGCCCCAGCATTTT. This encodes CASSEEANAVSNQPQHF. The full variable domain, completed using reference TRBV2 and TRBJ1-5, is EPEVTQTPSHQVTQMGQEVILRCVPISNHLYFYWYRQILGQKVEFLVSFYNNEISEKSEIFDDQFSVERPDGSNFTLKIRSTKLEDSAMYFCASSEEANAVSNQPQHFGDGTRLSIL.

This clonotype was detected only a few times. The CDR3 loop is CASSSGRGPLGGYTF. As DNA, the CDR3 is TGTGCCAGCAGTTCAGGGAGGGGGCCCTTGGGGGGCTACACCTTC. This rearrangement joins TRBV12-3 or TRBV12-4 to TRBJ1-2, with 7 bases fitting TRBD1. V lost 4 bases to trimming and J lost 8 bases; unmatched junction nucleotides: 13. The CDR3 has 15 residues.

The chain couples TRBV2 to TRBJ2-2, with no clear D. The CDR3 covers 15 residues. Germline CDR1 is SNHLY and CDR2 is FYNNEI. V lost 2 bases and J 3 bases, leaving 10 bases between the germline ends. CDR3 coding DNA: TGTGCCAGCAGTGAATCCCCAGTTCACACCGGGGAGCTGTTTTTT. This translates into CASSESPVHTGELFF.

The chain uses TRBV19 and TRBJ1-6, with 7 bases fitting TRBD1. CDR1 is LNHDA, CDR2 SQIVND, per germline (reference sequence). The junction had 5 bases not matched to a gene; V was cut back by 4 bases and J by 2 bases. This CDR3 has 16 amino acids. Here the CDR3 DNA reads TGTGCCAGTAGTACCCAGGGGGGCACCTATAATTCACCCCTCCACTTT. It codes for CASSTQGGTYNSPLHF.

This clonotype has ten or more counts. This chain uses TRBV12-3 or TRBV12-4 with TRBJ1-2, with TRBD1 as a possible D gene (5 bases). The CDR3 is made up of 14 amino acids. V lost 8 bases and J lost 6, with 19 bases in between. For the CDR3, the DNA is TGTGCCAGCCCTTCTCGGGACTTCGGTAATGGCTACACCTTC. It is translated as CASPSRDFGNGYTF.

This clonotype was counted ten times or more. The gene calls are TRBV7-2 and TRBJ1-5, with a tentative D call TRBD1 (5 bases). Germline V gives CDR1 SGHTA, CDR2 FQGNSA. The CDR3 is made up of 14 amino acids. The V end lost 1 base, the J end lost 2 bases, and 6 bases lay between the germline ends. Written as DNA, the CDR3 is TGTGCCAGCAGCTTAGGGGGGGGCAATCAGCCCCAGCATTTT. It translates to CASSLGGGNQPQHF.